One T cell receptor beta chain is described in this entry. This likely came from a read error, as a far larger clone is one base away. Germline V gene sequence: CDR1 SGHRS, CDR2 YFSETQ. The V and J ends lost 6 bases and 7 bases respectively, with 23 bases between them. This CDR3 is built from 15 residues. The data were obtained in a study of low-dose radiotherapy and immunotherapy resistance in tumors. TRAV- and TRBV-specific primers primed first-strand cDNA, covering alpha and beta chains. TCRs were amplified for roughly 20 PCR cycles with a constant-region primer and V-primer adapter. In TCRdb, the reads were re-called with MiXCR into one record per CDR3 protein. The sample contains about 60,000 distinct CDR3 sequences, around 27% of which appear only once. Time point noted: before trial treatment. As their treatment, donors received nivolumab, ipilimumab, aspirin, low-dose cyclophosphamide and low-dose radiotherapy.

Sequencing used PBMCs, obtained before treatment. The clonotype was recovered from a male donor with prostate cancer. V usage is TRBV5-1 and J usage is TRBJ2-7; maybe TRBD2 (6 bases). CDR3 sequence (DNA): TGCGCCAGCACCCCCGGAGGGCCGTATCCCAATGAGCAGTACTTC. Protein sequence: CASTPGGPYPNEQYF.